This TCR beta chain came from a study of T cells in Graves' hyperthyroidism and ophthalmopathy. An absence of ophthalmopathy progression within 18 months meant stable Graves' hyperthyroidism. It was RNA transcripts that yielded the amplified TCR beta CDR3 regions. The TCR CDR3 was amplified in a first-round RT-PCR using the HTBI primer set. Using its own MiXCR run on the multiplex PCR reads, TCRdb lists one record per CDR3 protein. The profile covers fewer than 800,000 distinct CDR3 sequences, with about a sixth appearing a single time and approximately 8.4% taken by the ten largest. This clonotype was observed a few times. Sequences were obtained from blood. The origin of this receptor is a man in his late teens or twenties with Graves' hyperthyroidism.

CDR3 residues: CAISFDRWPYEQYF. CDR3 in DNA: TGTGCCATCAGCTTCGACAGGTGGCCCTACGAGCAGTACTTC. The chain recombines TRBV10-3 with TRBJ2-7, with a possible D match to TRBD1 (6 bases). This CDR3 has 14 amino acids. Germline CDR1 and CDR2: ENHRY and SYGVKD. V dropped 6 bases and J dropped 2 bases, with 14 bases sitting between them.